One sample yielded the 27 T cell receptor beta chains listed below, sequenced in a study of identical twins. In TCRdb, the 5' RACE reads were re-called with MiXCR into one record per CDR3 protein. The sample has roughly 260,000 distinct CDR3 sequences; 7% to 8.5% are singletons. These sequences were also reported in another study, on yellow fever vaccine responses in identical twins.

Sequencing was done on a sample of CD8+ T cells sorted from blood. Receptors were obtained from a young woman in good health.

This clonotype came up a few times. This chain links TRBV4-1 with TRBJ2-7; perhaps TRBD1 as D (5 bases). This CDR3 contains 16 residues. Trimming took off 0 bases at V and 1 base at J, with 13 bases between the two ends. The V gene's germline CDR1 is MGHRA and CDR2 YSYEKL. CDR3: CASSQDAQGRSYEQYF. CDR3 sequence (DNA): TGCGCCAGCAGCCAAGATGCCCAGGGTCGATCCTACGAGCAGTACTTC.

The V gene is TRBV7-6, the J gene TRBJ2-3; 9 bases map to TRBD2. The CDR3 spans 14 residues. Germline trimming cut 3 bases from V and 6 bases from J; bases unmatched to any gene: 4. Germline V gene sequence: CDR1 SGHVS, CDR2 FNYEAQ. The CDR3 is CASSLRGGHDTQYF. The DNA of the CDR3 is TGTGCCAGCAGCTTGCGGGGGGGCCACGATACGCAGTATTTT.

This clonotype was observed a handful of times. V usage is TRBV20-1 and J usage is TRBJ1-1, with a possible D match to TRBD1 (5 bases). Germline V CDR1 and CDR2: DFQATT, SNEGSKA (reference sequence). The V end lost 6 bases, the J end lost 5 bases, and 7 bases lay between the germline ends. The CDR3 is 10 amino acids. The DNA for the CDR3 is TGCAGTGCCGGGGGGACTGAAGCTTTCTTT. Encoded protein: CSAGGTEAFF.

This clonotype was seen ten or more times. CDR3 region: CAINPGLEPTDTQYF. The CDR3, as DNA: TGTGCCATCAATCCGGGACTAGAACCCACAGATACGCAGTATTTT. The chain employs TRBV2 and TRBJ2-3, with 8 bases identical to TRBD2. V lost 10 bases and J lost 2; bases outside the gene matches: 11. The CDR3 is made up of 15 amino acids. Germline V lookup: CDR1 SNHLY, CDR2 FYNNEI.

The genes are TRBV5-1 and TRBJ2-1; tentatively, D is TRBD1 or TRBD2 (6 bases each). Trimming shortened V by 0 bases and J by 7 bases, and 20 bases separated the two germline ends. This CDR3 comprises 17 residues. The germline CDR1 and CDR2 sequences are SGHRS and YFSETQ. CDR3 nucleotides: TGCGCCAGCAGCTTGGTGGTATGGCAGGAGGGGGGAAATGAGCAGTTCTTC. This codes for CASSLVVWQEGGNEQFF.

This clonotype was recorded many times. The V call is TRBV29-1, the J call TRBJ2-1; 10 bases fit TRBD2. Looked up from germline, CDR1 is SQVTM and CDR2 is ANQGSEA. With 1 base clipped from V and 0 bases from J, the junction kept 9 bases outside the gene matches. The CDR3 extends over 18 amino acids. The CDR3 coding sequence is TGCAGCGTTGAAGGGAGTAGCGGGGGGACCCTCTCCTACAATGAGCAGTTCTTC. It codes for CSVEGSSGGTLSYNEQFF.

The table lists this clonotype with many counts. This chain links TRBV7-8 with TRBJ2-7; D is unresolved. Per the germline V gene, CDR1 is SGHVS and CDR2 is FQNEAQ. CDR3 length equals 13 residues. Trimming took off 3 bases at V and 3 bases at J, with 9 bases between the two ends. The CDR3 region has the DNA TGTGCCAGCAGCTTCGGACGGAGCTACGAGCAGTACTTC. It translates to CASSFGRSYEQYF.

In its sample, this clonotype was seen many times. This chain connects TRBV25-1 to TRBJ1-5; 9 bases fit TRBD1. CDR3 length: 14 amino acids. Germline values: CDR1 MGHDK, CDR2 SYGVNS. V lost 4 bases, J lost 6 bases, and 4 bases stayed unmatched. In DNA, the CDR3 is TGTGCCAGCAGTGCTACAGGGGGCTTTCAGCCCCAGCATTTT. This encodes CASSATGGFQPQHF.

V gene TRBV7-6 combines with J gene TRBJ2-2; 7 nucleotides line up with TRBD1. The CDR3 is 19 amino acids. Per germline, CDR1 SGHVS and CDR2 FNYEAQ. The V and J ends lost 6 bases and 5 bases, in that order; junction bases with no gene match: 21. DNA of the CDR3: TGTGCCAGCAGAATAACACTCGGGACAGCCACTTTTGGGACCGGGGAGCTGTTTTTT. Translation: CASRITLGTATFGTGELFF.

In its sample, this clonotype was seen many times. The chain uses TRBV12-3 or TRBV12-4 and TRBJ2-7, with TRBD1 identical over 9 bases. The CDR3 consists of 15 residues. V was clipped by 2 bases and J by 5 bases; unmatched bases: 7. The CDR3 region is CASSLMGTGPDEQYF. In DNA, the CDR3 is TGTGCCAGCAGTTTAATGGGGACAGGGCCGGACGAGCAGTACTTC.

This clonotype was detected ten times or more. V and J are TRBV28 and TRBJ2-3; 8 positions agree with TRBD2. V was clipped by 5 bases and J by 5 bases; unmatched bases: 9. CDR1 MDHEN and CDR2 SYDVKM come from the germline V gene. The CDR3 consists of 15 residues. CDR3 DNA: TGTGCCAGCAGTCCCGATCGGGGGGGCAAAGATACGCAGTATTTT. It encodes CASSPDRGGKDTQYF.

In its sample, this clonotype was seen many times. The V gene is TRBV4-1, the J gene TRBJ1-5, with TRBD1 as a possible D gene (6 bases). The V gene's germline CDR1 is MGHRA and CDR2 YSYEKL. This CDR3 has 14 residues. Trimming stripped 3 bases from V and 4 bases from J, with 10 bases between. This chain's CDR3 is CASSHSGANQPQHF. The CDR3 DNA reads TGCGCCAGCAGCCACTCGGGGGCGAATCAGCCCCAGCATTTT.

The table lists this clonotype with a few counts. The DNA of the CDR3 is TGTGCCAGCAGTTTAGGACGAAGGACTAGCGGGAGGTCTTACAATGAGCAGTTCTTC. As protein: CASSLGRRTSGRSYNEQFF. J is TRBJ2-1 and V is TRBV12-3 or TRBV12-4, with 14 bases fitting TRBD2. Trimming at V came to 1 base and at J to 4 bases, leaving 9 bases not matched to a gene. The CDR3 extends over 19 amino acids.

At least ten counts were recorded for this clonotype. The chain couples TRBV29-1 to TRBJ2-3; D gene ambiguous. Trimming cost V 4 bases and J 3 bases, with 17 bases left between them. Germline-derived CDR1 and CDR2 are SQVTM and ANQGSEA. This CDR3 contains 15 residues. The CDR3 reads CSVVLGSHSTDTQYF. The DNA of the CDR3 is TGCAGCGTTGTTCTTGGGTCCCACTCGACAGATACGCAGTATTTT.

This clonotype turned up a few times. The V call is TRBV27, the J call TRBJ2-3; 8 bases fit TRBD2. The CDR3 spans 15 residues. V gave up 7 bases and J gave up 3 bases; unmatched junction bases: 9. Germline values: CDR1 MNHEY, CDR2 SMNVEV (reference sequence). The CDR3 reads CASNLRAGETDTQYF. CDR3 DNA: TGTGCCAGCAACCTCCGAGCGGGAGAAACAGATACGCAGTATTTT.

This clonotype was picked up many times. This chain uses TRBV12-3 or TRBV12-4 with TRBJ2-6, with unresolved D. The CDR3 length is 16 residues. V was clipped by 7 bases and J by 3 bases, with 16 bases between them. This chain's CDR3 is CASKRFPYGGANVLTF. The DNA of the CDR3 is TGTGCCAGCAAGAGGTTCCCATACGGTGGGGCCAACGTCCTGACTTTC.

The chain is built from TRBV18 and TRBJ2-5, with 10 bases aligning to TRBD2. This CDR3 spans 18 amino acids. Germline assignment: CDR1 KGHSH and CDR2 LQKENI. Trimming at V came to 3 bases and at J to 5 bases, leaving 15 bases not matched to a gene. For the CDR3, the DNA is TGTGCCAGCTCACCGAACCTAGCTAGCGGGAGACCGGAGGAGACCCAGTACTTC. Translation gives CASSPNLASGRPEETQYF.

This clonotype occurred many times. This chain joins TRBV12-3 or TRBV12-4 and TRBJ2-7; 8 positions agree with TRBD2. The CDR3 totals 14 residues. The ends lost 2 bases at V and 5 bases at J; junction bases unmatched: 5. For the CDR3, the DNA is TGTGCCAGCAGTTTATACGGGAGGGCCAACGAGCAGTACTTC. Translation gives CASSLYGRANEQYF.

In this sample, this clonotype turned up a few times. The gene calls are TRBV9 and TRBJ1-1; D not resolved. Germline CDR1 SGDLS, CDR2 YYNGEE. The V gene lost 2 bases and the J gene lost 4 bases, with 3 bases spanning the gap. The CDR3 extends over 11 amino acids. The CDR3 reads CASSVSTEAFF. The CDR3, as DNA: TGTGCCAGCAGCGTGAGCACTGAAGCTTTCTTT. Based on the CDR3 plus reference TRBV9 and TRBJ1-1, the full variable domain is DSGVTQTPKHLITATGQRVTLRCSPRSGDLSVYWYQQSLDQGLQFLIQYYNGEERAKGNILERFSAQQFPDLHSELNLSSLELGDSALYFCASSVSTEAFFGQGTRLTVV.

The CDR3 region has the DNA TGTGCCAGCAGCTTATCACTCGGAAAGGCTAGCGGGGGGTCCTACGAGCAGTACTTC. Amino acids: CASSLSLGKASGGSYEQYF. The V and J genes are TRBV11-2 and TRBJ2-7; TRBD2 matches 11 bases. The CDR3 is made up of 19 amino acids. J was trimmed by 1 base and V by 2 bases; bases with no gene match: 13. CDR1 and CDR2 from the germline V gene are SGHAT and FQNNGV.

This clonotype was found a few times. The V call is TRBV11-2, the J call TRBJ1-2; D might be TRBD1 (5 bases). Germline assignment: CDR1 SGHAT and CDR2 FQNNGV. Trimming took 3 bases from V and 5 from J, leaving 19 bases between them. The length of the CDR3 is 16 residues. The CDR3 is CASSLPRGRVHYGYTF. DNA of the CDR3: TGTGCCAGCAGCTTGCCCCGAGGCAGGGTTCATTATGGCTACACCTTC.

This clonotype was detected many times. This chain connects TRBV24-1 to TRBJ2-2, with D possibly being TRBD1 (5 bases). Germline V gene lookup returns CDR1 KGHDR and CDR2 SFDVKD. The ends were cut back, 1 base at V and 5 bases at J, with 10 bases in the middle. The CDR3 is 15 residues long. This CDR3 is CATSDFARETGELFF. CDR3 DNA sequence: TGTGCCACCAGTGATTTTGCCAGGGAAACCGGGGAGCTGTTTTTT.

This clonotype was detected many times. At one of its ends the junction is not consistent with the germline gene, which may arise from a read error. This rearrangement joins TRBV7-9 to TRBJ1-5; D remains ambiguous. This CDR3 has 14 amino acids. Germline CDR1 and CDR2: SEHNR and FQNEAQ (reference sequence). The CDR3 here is CASSLVGSNQPQHF. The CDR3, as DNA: TGTGCCAGCAGTTTAGTGGGGTCCAATCAGCCCCAGCATTTT.

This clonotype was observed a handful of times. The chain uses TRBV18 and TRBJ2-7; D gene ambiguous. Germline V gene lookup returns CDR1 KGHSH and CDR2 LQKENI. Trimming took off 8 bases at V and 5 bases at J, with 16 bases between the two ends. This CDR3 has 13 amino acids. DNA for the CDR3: TGTGCCAGCAACGGGTCACCGGTGAACGAGCAGTACTTC. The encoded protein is CASNGSPVNEQYF.

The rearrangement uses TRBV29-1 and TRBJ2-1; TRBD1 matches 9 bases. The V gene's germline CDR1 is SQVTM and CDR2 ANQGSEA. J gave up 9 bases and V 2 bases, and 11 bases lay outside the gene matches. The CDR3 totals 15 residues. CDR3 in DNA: TGCAGCGTTGAACCGGGACAGGGCCCCATGGGTGAGCAGTTCTTC. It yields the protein CSVEPGQGPMGEQFF.

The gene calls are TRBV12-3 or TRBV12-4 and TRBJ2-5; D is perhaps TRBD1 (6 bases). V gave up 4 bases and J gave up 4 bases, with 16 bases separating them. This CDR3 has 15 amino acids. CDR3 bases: TGTGCCAGCAGTTCACACCGGGACACTGGAGAGACCCAGTACTTC. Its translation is CASSSHRDTGETQYF.

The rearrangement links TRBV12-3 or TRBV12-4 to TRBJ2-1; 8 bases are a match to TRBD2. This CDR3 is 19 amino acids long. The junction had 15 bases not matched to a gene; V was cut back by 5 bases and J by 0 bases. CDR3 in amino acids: CASSVTMERGSSSYNEQFF. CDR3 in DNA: TGTGCCAGCAGTGTTACTATGGAGCGGGGGTCAAGCTCCTACAATGAGCAGTTCTTC.